This TCR beta chain was sequenced during a study of OX40 agonist ivuxolimab in advanced cancers. A note on the overall study: Ivuxolimab was an agonistic, fully human IgG2 monoclonal antibody directed against OX40 (CD134), a costimulatory receptor. Intravenous ivuxolimab was administered to patients every 2 weeks at six dose levels: 0.01, 0.1, 0.3, 1.5, 3 and 10 mg/kg. Of the roughly 50 dose-escalation patients, hepatocellular carcinoma was present in some 19, melanoma in approximately 15, renal cell carcinoma in 9 and head and neck cancer in 9. In the dose-escalation cohort, 82.7% of patients were male, and the mean age was approximately 60 years, with a range of roughly 23 to 85. Patients were allowed to have had prior anti-PD-1, anti-PD-L1 or anti-CTLA-4 therapy, and roughly two fifths of the dose-escalation patients had been treated with checkpoint inhibitors. Partial responses occurred in three dose-escalation patients, of whom one had hepatocellular carcinoma and two had cutaneous melanoma. Peripheral TCRbeta sequencing aimed to test whether ivuxolimab altered TCR sequence diversity and caused clonal T-cell expansion. The paper covers the monotherapy dose-escalation part of the phase I ivuxolimab trial, which included N ≈ 50 patients.

As to this clone: No cognate antigen has been identified for it. No qualities accompany the bases; no much larger clone lies one base away.

The investigation overall reported the following: After ivuxolimab, more expanded clones were found on average in CD8+ T cells than in CD4+ T cells. Low levels of normalized T-cell clonal expansion were also seen in some patients who did not respond. Antigen specificity was not determined for the clonally expanded peripheral T cells. In the 0.1-3.0 mg/kg groups, partial responders were among the patients with the lowest normalized peripheral clonal expansion, particularly in CD8+ T cells. Clonal expansion of both CD4+ and CD8+ blood T cells was observed from baseline to week 6 at doses 0.1 to 3.0 mg/kg.

Genomic DNA was isolated from the sorted cells so that the TCRbeta CDR3 region could be sequenced. The immunoSEQ Assay was used for sequencing of TCRbeta CDR3 regions. Entries here come from immuneACCESS through TCRdb and include only in-frame sequences with V and J called. Some clones fail to appear in such tables; in the studies checked, an unresolved V gene covers under half of the shortfall, and the cause of the remainder is unknown. The sample data list about 31,000 clones, and approximately 90% of these were observed just once. The ten largest clonotypes hold roughly 29% of the sample. The trial excluded patients who had a history of autoimmune disease or who were on systemic immunosuppression. Peripheral blood for TCR sequencing was drawn from every dose cohort at baseline, at cycle 4 day 1 and at cycle 7 day 1. The samples were taken from a phase I, first-in-human, multicenter, open-label dose-escalation trial of ivuxolimab. Adults with locally advanced or metastatic melanoma, renal cell, hepatocellular, or head and neck squamous cell carcinoma were enrolled in the trial. Before TCR sequencing, CD4+ T cells and CD8+ T cells from peripheral blood were sorted into separate populations.

The CDR3, from cysteine to phenylalanine, totals 16 residues. The sequence is cut down to CDR3 DNA, 48 bases in frame from base 1. The germline V gene gives CDR1 as KGHSH and CDR2 as LQKENI. V is pruned by 3 bases and J by 2 bases, leaving 5 bases of the junction without a gene match. The chain is assembled from TRBV18 and TRBJ2-3; TRBD2 fits 10 bases in the junction. This clonotype was sampled from an adult with an advanced solid tumor such as melanoma, head and neck, liver or kidney cancer. The sample in question was CD4+ or CD8+ T cells sorted from blood, obtained in a trial of the OX40 agonist ivuxolimab. The sequenced DNA: TGTGCCAGCTCACCGGGAAGCGGGGGGGCCACAGATACGCAGTATTTT. Translated, it gives CASSPGSGGATDTQYF.